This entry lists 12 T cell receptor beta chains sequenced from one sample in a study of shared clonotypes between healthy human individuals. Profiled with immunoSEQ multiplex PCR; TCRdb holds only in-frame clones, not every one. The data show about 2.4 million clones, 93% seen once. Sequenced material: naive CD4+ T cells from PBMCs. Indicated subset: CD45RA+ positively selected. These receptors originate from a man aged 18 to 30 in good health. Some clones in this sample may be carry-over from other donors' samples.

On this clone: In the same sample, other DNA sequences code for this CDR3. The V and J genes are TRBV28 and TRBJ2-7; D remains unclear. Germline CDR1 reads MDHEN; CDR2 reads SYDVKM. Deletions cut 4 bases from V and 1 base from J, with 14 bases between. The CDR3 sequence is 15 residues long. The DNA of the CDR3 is TGTGCCAGCAGTTCCTCGGCGGTCGAGTCCTACGAGCAGTACTTC. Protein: CASSSSAVESYEQYF.

CDR3 in amino acids: CASSHSDGQANGYTF. The CDR3 coding sequence is TGTGCCAGCAGCCATTCCGACGGACAGGCCAATGGCTACACCTTC. V usage is TRBV4-2 and J usage is TRBJ1-2; 7 bases agree with TRBD1. V trimming: 3 bases; J trimming: 6 bases; junction bases outside the gene matches: 10. CDR1 is LGHNA, CDR2 YNFKEQ, per germline. The CDR3 is 15 amino acids.

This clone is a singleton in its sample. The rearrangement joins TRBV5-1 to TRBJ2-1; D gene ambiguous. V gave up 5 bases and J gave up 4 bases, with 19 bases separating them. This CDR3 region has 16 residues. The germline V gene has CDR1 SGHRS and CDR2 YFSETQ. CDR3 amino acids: CASSNGALGLYNEQFF. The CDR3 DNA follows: TGCGCCAGCAGTAACGGAGCCCTGGGGTTATACAATGAGCAGTTCTTC.

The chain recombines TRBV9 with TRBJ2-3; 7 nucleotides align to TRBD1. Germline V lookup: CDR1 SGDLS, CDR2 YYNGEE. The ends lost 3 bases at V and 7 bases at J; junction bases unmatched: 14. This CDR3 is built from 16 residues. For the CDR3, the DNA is TGTGCCAGCAGCGGAGGGACAGACCTAGCAGCTCATACGCAGTATTTT. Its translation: CASSGGTDLAAHTQYF.

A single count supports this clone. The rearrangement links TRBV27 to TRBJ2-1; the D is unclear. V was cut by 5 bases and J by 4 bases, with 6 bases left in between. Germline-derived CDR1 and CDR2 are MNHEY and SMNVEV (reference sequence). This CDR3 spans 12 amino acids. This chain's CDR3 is CASSESYNEQFF. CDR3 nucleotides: TGTGCCAGCAGTGAATCTTACAATGAGCAGTTCTTC.

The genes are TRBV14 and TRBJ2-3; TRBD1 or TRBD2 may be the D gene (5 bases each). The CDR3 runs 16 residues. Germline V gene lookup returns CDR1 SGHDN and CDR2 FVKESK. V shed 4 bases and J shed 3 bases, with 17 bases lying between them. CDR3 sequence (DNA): TGTGCCAGCAGCCGATTCGGGACGGGTATGACAGATACGCAGTATTTT. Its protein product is CASSRFGTGMTDTQYF. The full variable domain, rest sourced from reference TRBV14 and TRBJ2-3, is EAGVTQFPSHSVIEKGQTVTLRCDPISGHDNLYWYRRVMGKEIKFLLHFVKESKQDESGMPNNRFLAERTGGTYSTLKVQPAELEDSGVYFCASSRFGTGMTDTQYFGPGTRLTVL.

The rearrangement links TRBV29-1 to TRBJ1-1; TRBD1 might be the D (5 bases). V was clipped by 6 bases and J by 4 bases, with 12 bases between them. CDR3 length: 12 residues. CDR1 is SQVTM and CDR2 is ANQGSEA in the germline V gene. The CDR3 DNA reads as TGCAGCGTGTCATTCGGGACCACTGAAGCTTTCTTT. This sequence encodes CSVSFGTTEAFF. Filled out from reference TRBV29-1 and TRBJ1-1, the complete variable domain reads SAVISQKPSRDICQRGTSLTIQCQVDSQVTMMFWYRQQPGQSLTLIATANQGSEATYESGFVIDKFPISRPNLTFSTLTVSNMSPEDSSIYLCSVSFGTTEAFFGQGTRLTVV.

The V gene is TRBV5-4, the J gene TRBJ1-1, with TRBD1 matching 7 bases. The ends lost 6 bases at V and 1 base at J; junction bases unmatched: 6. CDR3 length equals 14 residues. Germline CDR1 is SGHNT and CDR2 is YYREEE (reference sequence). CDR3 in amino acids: CASNKRQGNTEAFF. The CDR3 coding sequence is TGTGCCAGCAACAAAAGACAGGGGAACACTGAAGCTTTCTTT.

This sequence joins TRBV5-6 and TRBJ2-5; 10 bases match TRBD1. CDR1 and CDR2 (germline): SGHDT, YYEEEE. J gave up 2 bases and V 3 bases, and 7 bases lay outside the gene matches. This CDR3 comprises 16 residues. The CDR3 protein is CASSSPGTGEQETQYF. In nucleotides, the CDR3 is TGTGCCAGCAGCTCCCCCGGGACAGGGGAACAAGAGACCCAGTACTTC.

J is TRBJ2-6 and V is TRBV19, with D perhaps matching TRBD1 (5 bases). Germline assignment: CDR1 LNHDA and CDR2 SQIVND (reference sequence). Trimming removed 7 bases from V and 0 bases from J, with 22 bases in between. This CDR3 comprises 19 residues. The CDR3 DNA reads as TGTGCCAGTAAGTGGGCCCGACAGAGCCAAAGCTCTGGGGCCAACGTCCTGACTTTC. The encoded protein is CASKWARQSQSSGANVLTF. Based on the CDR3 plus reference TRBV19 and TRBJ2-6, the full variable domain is DGGITQSPKYLFRKEGQNVTLSCEQNLNHDAMYWYRQDPGQGLRLIYYSQIVNDFQKGDIAEGYSVSREKKESFPLTVTSAQKNPTAFYLCASKWARQSQSSGANVLTFGAGSRLTVL.

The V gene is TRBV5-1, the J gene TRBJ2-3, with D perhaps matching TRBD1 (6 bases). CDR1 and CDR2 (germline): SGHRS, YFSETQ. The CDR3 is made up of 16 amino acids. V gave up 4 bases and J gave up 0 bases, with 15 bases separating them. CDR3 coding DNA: TGCGCCAGCAGCGGCAACAGGGACACTAGCACAGATACGCAGTATTTT. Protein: CASSGNRDTSTDTQYF. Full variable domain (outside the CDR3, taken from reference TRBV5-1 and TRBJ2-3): KAGVTQTPRYLIKTRGQQVTLSCSPISGHRSVSWYQQTPGQGLQFLFEYFSETQRNKGNFPGRFSGRQFSNSRSEMNVSTLELGDSALYLCASSGNRDTSTDTQYFGPGTRLTVL.

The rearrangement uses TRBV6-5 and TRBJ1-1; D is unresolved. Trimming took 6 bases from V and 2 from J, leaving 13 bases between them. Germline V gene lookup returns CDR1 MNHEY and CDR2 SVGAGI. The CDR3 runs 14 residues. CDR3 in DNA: TGTGCCAGCAGACGAGCCTCAGGTAACACTGAAGCTTTCTTT. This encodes CASRRASGNTEAFF.